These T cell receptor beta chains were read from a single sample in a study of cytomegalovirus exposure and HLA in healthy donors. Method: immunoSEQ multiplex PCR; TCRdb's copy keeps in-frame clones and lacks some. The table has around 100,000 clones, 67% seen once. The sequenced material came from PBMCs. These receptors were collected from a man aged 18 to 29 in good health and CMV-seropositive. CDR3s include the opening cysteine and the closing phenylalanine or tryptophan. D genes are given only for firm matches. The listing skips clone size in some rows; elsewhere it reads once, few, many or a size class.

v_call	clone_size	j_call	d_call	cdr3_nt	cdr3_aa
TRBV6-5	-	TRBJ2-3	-	TGTGCCAGCAGTTCAGAGTTCCGAGTGGCGGGTACGCAGTATTTT	CASSSEFRVAGTQYF
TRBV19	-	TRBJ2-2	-	TGTGCCAGTAGTACCCACGGAGTCCTCAGGGAGCTGTTTTTT	CASSTHGVLRELFF
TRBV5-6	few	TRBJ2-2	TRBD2	TGTGCCAGCAGCTTGGCCCTGGCGGGGGGGACCGGGGAGCTGTTTTTT	CASSLALAGGTGELFF
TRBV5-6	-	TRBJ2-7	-	TGTGCCAGCAGCGCGCACCACGGGGGCTACGAGCAGTACTTC	CASSAHHGGYEQYF
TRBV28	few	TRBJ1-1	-	TGTGCCAGCAGTTTTGCCCCAAGCGCTGAAGCTTTCTTT	CASSFAPSAEAFF
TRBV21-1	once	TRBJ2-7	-	TGTGCCAGCAGCAAAAACACAGGAAACTCCTACGAGCAGTACTTC	CASSKNTGNSYEQYF
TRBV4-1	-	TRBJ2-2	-	TGCGCCAGCAGCCAAGCCGGCGGCGGGAACACCGGGGAGCTGTTTTTT	CASSQAGGGNTGELFF
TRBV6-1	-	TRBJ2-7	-	TGTGCCAGCAGTGGGCTCCAGGGTTTGTACGAACAGTACTTC	CASSGLQGLYEQYF
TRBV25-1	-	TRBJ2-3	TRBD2	TGTGCCAGCAGCCGCGGGGGACTAACGGATACGCAGTATTTT	CASSRGGLTDTQYF
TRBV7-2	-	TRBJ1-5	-	TGTGCCAGCAGCTCGGACAGTAATCAGCCCCAGCATTTT	CASSSDSNQPQHF
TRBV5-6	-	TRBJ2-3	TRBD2	TGTGCCAGCAGCTTGGCAGCGGGGGGGCCCGGCACAGATACGCAGTATTTT	CASSLAAGGPGTDTQYF
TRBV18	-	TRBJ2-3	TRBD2	TGTGCCAGCTCACACTTGAGCGGGGGGGCAGCAGATACGCAGTATTTT	CASSHLSGGAADTQYF
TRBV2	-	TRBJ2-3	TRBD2	TGTGCCAGCAGTGTGGGACTAGCGGGGGGGCCGTTCGATTCAGATACGCAGTATTTT	CASSVGLAGGPFDSDTQYF
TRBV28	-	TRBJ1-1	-	TGTGCCAGCAGTTGGTGGGCTAAGAACACTGAAGCTTTCTTT	CASSWWAKNTEAFF
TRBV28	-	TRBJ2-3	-	TGTGCCAGCAGTTTACCAGGCCACACAGATACGCAGTATTTT	CASSLPGHTDTQYF
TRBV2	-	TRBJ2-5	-	TGTGCCAGCTCGATCCAACTCCAAGAGACCCAGTACTTC	CASSIQLQETQYF
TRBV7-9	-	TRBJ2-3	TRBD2	TGTGCCAGCAGCCCCGTAAGACTAGCGGGGGCTCGGGGTACGCAGTATTTT	CASSPVRLAGARGTQYF
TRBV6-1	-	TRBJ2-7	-	TGTGCCAGCAGTGGAATAGACCTTGACAGAGATGAGAACTACGAGCAGTACTTC	CASSGIDLDRDENYEQYF
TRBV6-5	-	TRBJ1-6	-	TGTGCCAGCACCGGGCGGGGAAATTCACCCCTCCACTTT	CASTGRGNSPLHF
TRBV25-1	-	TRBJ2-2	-	TGTGCCAGCAGTGCGGTTATAGGGGTTCGAACGTCGGGGGAGCTGTTTTTT	CASSAVIGVRTSGELFF
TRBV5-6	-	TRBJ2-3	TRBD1	TGTGCCAGCAGCTTGAGGGGGACAGGGAACACAGATACGCAGTATTTT	CASSLRGTGNTDTQYF
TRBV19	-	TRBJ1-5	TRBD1	TGTGCCAGTAGTGAGACAGGGGGCGCCAAACAGCCCCAGCATTTT	CASSETGGAKQPQHF
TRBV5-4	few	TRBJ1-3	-	TGTGCCAGCAGCTTACAGGGTAATGGCAACACCATATATTTT	CASSLQGNGNTIYF
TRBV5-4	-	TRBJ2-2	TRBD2	TGTGCCAGCAGCTTCGGCGGGGGGGCGTCCTCCGGGGAGCTGTTTTTT	CASSFGGGASSGELFF
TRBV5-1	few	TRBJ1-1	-	TGCGCCAGCAGCTTCAGAGGAAGCACTGAAGCTTTCTTT	CASSFRGSTEAFF
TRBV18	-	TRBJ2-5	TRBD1	TGTGCCAGCTCACCGACGACAGGGGCGCAAGAGACCCAGTACTTC	CASSPTTGAQETQYF
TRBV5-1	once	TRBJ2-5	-	TGCGCCAGCCCCGGATTAGAGTGGAAGAGGGAGACCCAGTACTTC	CASPGLEWKRETQYF
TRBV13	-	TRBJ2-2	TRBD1	TGTGCCAGCAGCTCCTACCTTAGACAGGGAAAGAACACCGGGGAGCTGTTTTTT	CASSSYLRQGKNTGELFF
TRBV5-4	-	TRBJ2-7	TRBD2	TGTGCCAGCAGCTTTAGCGGGGGAGGGTGCAAGCAGTACTTC	CASSFSGGGCKQYF
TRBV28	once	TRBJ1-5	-	TGTGCCAGCAGTTTTAATACAGTCGAAGACGTACTCAATCAGCCCCAGCATTTT	CASSFNTVEDVLNQPQHF
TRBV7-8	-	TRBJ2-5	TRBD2	TGTGCCAGCAGCTTAGTACTAGCGGGGGAGACCCAGTACTTC	CASSLVLAGETQYF
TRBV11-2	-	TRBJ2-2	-	TGTGCCAGCAGCTTTGGCAGGGCAGGCACCGGGGAGCTGTTTTTT	CASSFGRAGTGELFF
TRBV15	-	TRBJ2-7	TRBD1	TGTGCCACCAGCGCCCAGACAGGGGGCGGCTCCTACGAGCAGTACTTC	CATSAQTGGGSYEQYF
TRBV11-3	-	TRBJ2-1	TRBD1	TGTGCCAGCAGCACCCGGGACAGGGGGCTCAATGAGCAGTTCTTC	CASSTRDRGLNEQFF
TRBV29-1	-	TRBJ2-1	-	TGCAGCGTTGAAGATCGAAGGGCGGGATCCTACAATGAGCAGTTCTTC	CSVEDRRAGSYNEQFF
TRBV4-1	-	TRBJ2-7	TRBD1	TGCGCCAGCAGCCTACAATCGGGACAGAGGGTCGAGCAGTACTTC	CASSLQSGQRVEQYF
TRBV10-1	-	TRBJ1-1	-	TGCGCCAGCAGTGACTCCTCATCGGGGACTGAAGCTTTCTTT	CASSDSSSGTEAFF
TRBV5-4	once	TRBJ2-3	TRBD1	TGTGCCAGCAGCTTGGGGACAGGCGGGACAGATACGCAGTATTTT	CASSLGTGGTDTQYF
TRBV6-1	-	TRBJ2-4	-	TGTGCCAGCAGTGGCTCCCTCGGATGGGCAAACATTCAGTACTTC	CASSGSLGWANIQYF
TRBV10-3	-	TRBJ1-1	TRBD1	TGTGCCATCAGGGGGACAGTCAGGAACACTGAAGCTTTCTTT	CAIRGTVRNTEAFF
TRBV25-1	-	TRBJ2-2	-	TGTGCCAGCAGTGAATACGGTCAGGCAGGCCTGAACACCGGGGAGCTGTTTTTT	CASSEYGQAGLNTGELFF